These 14 T cell receptor beta chains came from one sample sequenced in a study of tumor and adjacent non-tumor tissue in lung cancer (dated by TCRdb to between 2018 and 2020). The library was built by means of multiplex PCR. The run used an Illumina HiSeq 2500. Following protocols modified from ARM-PCR, the researchers constructed TCRbeta libraries through three rounds of nested PCR with primers (Table S4). TCRdb itself trimmed the public reads at Q25 with fastp, ran MiXCR and retained productive beta chains. Each CDR3 protein appears once, grouped with its most common genes and DNA. Present in this sample are some 200,000 distinct CDR3 sequences, less than 80% of which were seen just once. Approximately 25% of the sample lies in the top ten. Bulk unsorted tissue served as the source for RNA extraction, and RNA quality was assessed using a NanoDrop ND-1000 and an Agilent 2100. Sequencing was done on a sample of lung tumor tissue. The receptors here all came from a man aged 55 to 70 with non-small cell lung cancer.

In its sample, this clonotype was seen a few times. V gene TRBV4-2 combines with J gene TRBJ2-7; 10 positions agree with TRBD2. Germline CDR1 reads LGHNA; CDR2 reads YNFKEQ. V was pared by 0 bases and J by 6 bases, with 5 bases of the junction left unmatched. This CDR3 comprises 15 residues. CDR3 in DNA: TGTGCCAGCAGCCAAGAGTCGAGCGGGGGGGCCGAGCAGTACTTC. Protein product: CASSQESSGGAEQYF.

A note on this clonotype: In this CDR3 the conserved last residue, phenylalanine or tryptophan, is missing, so a read error is likely. J is TRBJ2-7 and V is TRBV6-5; D could derive from TRBD1 or TRBD2 (5 bases each). The V gene's germline CDR1 is MNHEY and CDR2 SVGAGI. The V gene lost 11 bases and the J gene lost 3 bases, with 23 bases spanning the gap. This CDR3 comprises 15 residues. The CDR3 nucleotides are TGTGCCGGCGGCAATAGGGGAGTCACTCGCTACGAGCAGTACTCC. Amino acid sequence: CAGGNRGVTRYEQYS.

About this clonotype itself: At one of its ends the junction is not consistent with the germline gene, which may arise from a read error. The chain couples TRBV5-4 to TRBJ2-1; no firm D call. Germline lookup yields CDR1 SGHNT and CDR2 YYREEE (reference sequence). This CDR3 has 11 amino acids. The CDR3 sequence: CASSFDNEHFF. CDR3 bases: TGTGCCAGTAGCTTTGACAATGAACATTTCTTC. The full variable domain, in which reference TRBV5-4 and TRBJ2-1 provide the parts outside the CDR3, is ETGVTQSPTHLIKTRGQQVTLRCSSQSGHNTVSWYQQALGQGPQFIFQYYREEENGRGNFPPRFSGLQFPNYSSELNVNALELDDSALYLCASSFDNEHFFGPGTRLTVL.

With respect to this clonotype: A read error may account for a junction end that differs from germline. CDR3 DNA sequence: TGTGCCAGCAGCCTGGGACAGGGGGCGACCGGGGAGCTGTATTTT. Its translation: CASSLGQGATGELYF. V and J are TRBV6-2 or TRBV6-3 and TRBJ2-2; 12 nucleotides line up with TRBD1. Germline CDR1 is MNHEY and CDR2 is SVGEGT. This CDR3 comprises 15 residues.

The sample holds one count of this clonotype. One end of the junction does not line up with germline, which may come from a read error. This chain links TRBV29-1 with TRBJ1-2, with D unresolved. Germline V CDR1 and CDR2: SQVTM, ANQGSEA. This CDR3 spans 12 amino acids. In nucleotides, the CDR3 is TGCAGCGTTGTGGGGATCAGCTATGGTTACACCTTC. This encodes CSVVGISYGYTF.

The rearrangement joins TRBV11-3 to TRBJ2-1; D possibly corresponds to TRBD1 (5 bases). There are 13 residues in the CDR3. Per the germline V gene, CDR1 is SGHNT and CDR2 is YENEEA. Trimming took off 3 bases at V and 12 bases at J, with 15 bases between the two ends. The CDR3 region is CASSLGLVSGQFF. As DNA, the CDR3 is TGTGCCAGCAGCTTGGGGCTAGTGAGTGGGCAGTTCTTC.

Only a few counts were recorded for this clonotype. The V gene is TRBV7-3, the J gene TRBJ2-7, with TRBD1 matching 7 bases. The CDR3 runs to 13 residues. Trimming at V came to 4 bases and at J to 5 bases, leaving 5 bases not matched to a gene. Germline assignment: CDR1 SGHTA and CDR2 FQGTGA. This CDR3 is CASSSRQGNEQYF. CDR3 nucleotide sequence: TGTGCCAGCAGCTCCCGACAGGGTAACGAGCAGTACTTC.

Details on this clonotype: At one end, the junction sequence differs from germline, possibly due to a read error. The V call is TRBV4-1, the J call TRBJ1-5; D gene ambiguous. The CDR3 consists of 14 residues. Germline CDR1 and CDR2: MGHRA and YSYEKL. CDR3 amino acids: CASIQGRSNQPQHF. The CDR3 region has the DNA TGCGCCAGCATCCAAGGTCGGAGCAATCAGCCCCAGCATTTT.

In the case of this clonotype: The CDR3 does not end in the conserved phenylalanine or tryptophan, so this is likely a read error. Because the CDR3's place on the DNA is in doubt, the DNA is left out and the CDR3 is given as listed by TCRdb. This chain links TRBV6-2 or TRBV6-3 with TRBJ1-5; no DNA check was done on the table's D call, TRBD1. The germline gives CDR1 MNHEY, CDR2 SVGEGT. The CDR3 extends over 12 residues, inclusive of both ends. Here the CDR3 reads CATQRGRDPQHS.

To note about this clonotype: This may stem from a read error, because a much larger clone lies one nucleotide away. The CDR3 nucleotides read TGTGCCAGCAGCTTAACCAGCGTGAACACCGGGGAGCTGTTTTTT. The encoded protein is CASSLTSVNTGELFF. This chain joins TRBV7-3 and TRBJ2-2; no clear D. V lost 0 bases and J lost 1, with 6 bases in between. The V gene's germline CDR1 is SGHTA and CDR2 FQGTGA. There are 15 residues in the CDR3.

Worth noting for this clonotype: The junction shows a germline mismatch at one end, possibly a read error. This rearrangement joins TRBV20-1 to TRBJ2-1; D tentatively fits TRBD1 or TRBD2 (6 bases each). Germline-derived CDR1 and CDR2 are DFQATT and SNEGSKA (reference sequence). There are 15 residues in the CDR3. CDR3 bases: TGCAGTGCTAGTAATAGGACTCCCGGGGGCGATGAGCGGTTCTTC. Translating gives CSASNRTPGGDERFF.

Of note for this clonotype: The conserved closing phenylalanine or tryptophan is absent in this CDR3, likely reflecting a read error. The genes are TRBV11-1 and TRBJ2-5; D remains unclear. From germline, CDR1 is SGHAT and CDR2 FQDESV (reference sequence). V lost 6 bases and J lost 3, with 14 bases in between. This CDR3 is 14 amino acids long. CDR3 in DNA: TGTGCCAGCAGTTCCCGGACCGGTGAAGAGACCCAGTACCTC. Residues: CASSSRTGEETQYL.

The chain joins TRBV28 to TRBJ2-1; D perhaps matches TRBD2 (6 bases). Germline CDR1 MDHEN, CDR2 SYDVKM. This CDR3 contains 16 residues. Between the trimmed V and J ends, which lost 10 bases and 0 bases, there was a span of 19 bases. CDR3 coding DNA: TGTGCCACCCGTGCGGCTAGCGTCAGCTCCTACAATGAGCAGTTCTTC. This translates into CATRAASVSSYNEQFF.

Concerning this clonotype itself: One end of the junction does not line up with germline, which may come from a read error. The chain recombines TRBV4-1 with TRBJ2-3, with D perhaps TRBD1 or TRBD2 (7 bases each). Germline CDR1 reads MGHRA; CDR2 reads YSYEKL. The CDR3 has 18 amino acids. Here the CDR3 DNA reads TGCGCCAGCATCCCTGAAAGGGGAGGGACAGTGAGCACAGATACGCAATATTTT. Translating it yields CASIPERGGTVSTDTQYF.